This entry lists 16 T cell receptor beta chains sequenced from one sample in a study of CD8 T cells in Susac syndrome (dated by TCRdb to between 2017 and 2020). To prepare the library, the immunoSEQ multiplex PCR assay was applied. RNA was extracted using the RNeasy kit, and roughly 0.5 to 1 microgram was reverse transcribed with random hexamers. TCRdb redid the processing of the public reads, applying fastp at Q25 and MiXCR, and retained in-frame beta chains. CDR3 protein sequences are deduplicated, and each keeps its most common genes and DNA. This sample is represented by fewer than 95,000 distinct CDR3 sequences; 95% to 96% of them were singletons. Together, the top ten hold 0.5% to 0.8% of the sample. The sample taken for sequencing was CD8+ T cells from PBMCs. The source of these receptors is a human donor with Susac syndrome.

V and J are TRBV24-1 and TRBJ2-3, with 7 bases identical to TRBD2. V gave up 2 bases and J gave up 3 bases; unmatched junction bases: 13. Germline CDR1 reads KGHDR; CDR2 reads SFDVKD. The CDR3 loop spans 18 amino acids. The CDR3: CATSDSSTPGLSTDTQYF. CDR3 DNA: TGTGCCACCAGTGATTCGTCGACTCCGGGACTATCAACAGATACGCAGTATTTT.

The gene calls are TRBV9 and TRBJ1-2; D possibly corresponds to TRBD1 (5 bases). This CDR3 is 13 amino acids long. Germline V gene data show CDR1 as SGDLS and CDR2 as YYNGEE. Trimming cost V 0 bases and J 6 bases, with 9 bases left between them. In DNA form, the CDR3 reads TGTGCCAGCAGCGTAGTTGGGGGGAATGGCTACACCTTC. It is translated as CASSVVGGNGYTF. Together with reference TRBV9 and TRBJ1-2, the CDR3 gives the full variable domain: DSGVTQTPKHLITATGQRVTLRCSPRSGDLSVYWYQQSLDQGLQFLIQYYNGEERAKGNILERFSAQQFPDLHSELNLSSLELGDSALYFCASSVVGGNGYTFGSGTRLTVV.

The V gene is TRBV13, the J gene TRBJ2-3; 8 positions agree with TRBD1. The CDR3 sequence is 18 residues long. V was clipped by 4 bases and J by 1 base; unmatched bases: 13. From germline, CDR1 is PRHDT and CDR2 FYEKMQ (reference sequence). CDR3 sequence: CASSSQNDRGGGTDTQYF. The CDR3 bases are TGTGCCAGCAGCTCCCAAAATGACAGGGGTGGTGGCACAGATACGCAGTATTTT.

This sequence joins TRBV7-6 and TRBJ2-7, with TRBD1 matching 10 bases. The CDR3 totals 14 residues. Germline CDR1 SGHVS, CDR2 FNYEAQ. Unmatched junction bases numbered 3, after V lost 1 base and J lost 6 bases. The CDR3 loop reads CASSLEGTGAEQYF. The CDR3 bases are TGTGCCAGCAGCTTAGAAGGGACAGGGGCCGAGCAGTACTTC.

V gene TRBV12-5 combines with J gene TRBJ2-3, with a weak D call TRBD1 (5 bases). The V gene lost 5 bases and the J gene lost 10 bases, with 7 bases spanning the gap. This CDR3 spans 10 amino acids. From germline, CDR1 is LGHNT and CDR2 FRNRAP. In DNA form, the CDR3 reads TGTGCTAGTGGTGAAGGGGCGCAGTATTTT. Amino acids: CASGEGAQYF.

V usage is TRBV30 and J usage is TRBJ2-1; D gene unclear. This CDR3 is built from 11 residues. The V end lost 2 bases, the J end lost 9 bases, and 8 bases lay between the germline ends. The germline V gene encodes CDR1 GTSNPN and CDR2 SVGIG (reference sequence). The CDR3 region is CAWSFAGEQFF. DNA of the CDR3: TGTGCCTGGAGTTTCGCCGGTGAGCAGTTCTTC.

The chain combines TRBV29-1 with TRBJ2-7, with D uncertain. The CDR3 consists of 12 residues. V was shortened by 7 bases and J by 0 bases, with 10 bases between the two germline ends. Germline assignment: CDR1 SQVTM and CDR2 ANQGSEA. DNA of the CDR3: TGCAGCGCGACATCGAGCTCCTACGAGCAGTACTTC. Its protein is CSATSSSYEQYF.

The J gene is TRBJ1-5, the V gene TRBV20-1; no clear D gene. Germline V gene sequence: CDR1 DFQATT, CDR2 SNEGSKA (reference sequence). This CDR3 region has 15 residues. Trimming cost V 1 base and J 0 bases, with 10 bases left between them. CDR3 region: CSARGSSRSNQPQHF. For the CDR3, the DNA is TGCAGTGCTAGAGGATCCTCCCGTAGCAATCAGCCCCAGCATTTT.

The rearrangement uses TRBV4-1 and TRBJ2-7, with TRBD1 matching 8 bases. The trim removed 4 bases at V and 3 bases at J, leaving 8 bases unmatched. This CDR3 is 15 amino acids long. The V gene's germline CDR1 is MGHRA and CDR2 YSYEKL. In DNA form, the CDR3 reads TGCGCCAGCAGCCGACTAACGACAGGGGACTACGAGCAGTACTTC. This codes for CASSRLTTGDYEQYF.

The chain joins TRBV6-2 or TRBV6-3 to TRBJ1-5, with TRBD1 as a possible D gene (5 bases). Germline-derived CDR1 and CDR2 are MNHEY and SVGEGT. Trimming removed 4 bases at V and 3 bases at J, with 7 bases between. The CDR3 has 13 amino acids. As DNA, the CDR3 is TGTGCCAGCAGTTGGGGCCTCAATCAGCCCCAGCATTTT. It codes for CASSWGLNQPQHF.

This sequence joins TRBV20-1 and TRBJ1-5; possible D gene TRBD1, 6 bases. Between the trimmed V and J ends, which lost 1 base and 7 bases, there was a span of 11 bases. CDR3 length: 13 residues. Germline CDR1 is DFQATT and CDR2 is SNEGSKA (reference sequence). CDR3 DNA: TGCAGTGCTAGAGTAGGGGGATCGCAGCCCCAGCATTTT. Amino acid sequence: CSARVGGSQPQHF.

The chain is built from TRBV9 and TRBJ1-4; 9 bases fit TRBD1. Germline assignment: CDR1 SGDLS and CDR2 YYNGEE. V trimming: 3 bases; J trimming: 4 bases; junction bases outside the gene matches: 4. The CDR3 has 15 amino acids. CDR3 residues: CASSDQTGGNEKLFF. In DNA form, the CDR3 reads TGTGCCAGCAGCGATCAGACAGGGGGTAATGAAAAACTGTTTTTT.

The chain recombines TRBV12-3 or TRBV12-4 with TRBJ2-1; D is unclear. V gave up 5 bases and J gave up 5 bases, with 16 bases separating them. This CDR3 is 15 amino acids long. CDR3 in amino acids: CASSPPERTDNEQFF. The CDR3 DNA sequence: TGTGCCAGCAGTCCCCCGGAAAGGACGGACAATGAGCAGTTCTTC.

The chain carries TRBV20-1 and TRBJ1-3; perhaps TRBD1 as D (5 bases). The length of the CDR3 is 13 residues. Deletions cut 3 bases from V and 4 bases from J, with 10 bases between. CDR1 DFQATT and CDR2 SNEGSKA come from the germline V gene (reference sequence). The CDR3 DNA is TGCAGTGCTAGTCGGGGGTCGGGAAACACCATATATTTT. As protein: CSASRGSGNTIYF.

The chain joins TRBV29-1 to TRBJ2-7, with D perhaps TRBD1 (6 bases). The germline gives CDR1 SQVTM, CDR2 ANQGSEA. V dropped 5 bases and J dropped 3 bases, with 17 bases sitting between them. The CDR3 spans 14 residues. The CDR3 loop is CSVSFPDRDYEQYF. In DNA, the CDR3 is TGCAGCGTTTCTTTCCCGGACAGAGACTACGAGCAGTACTTC.

V usage is TRBV5-1 and J usage is TRBJ2-7; TRBD2 might be the D (5 bases). Trimming took off 3 bases at V and 0 bases at J, with 16 bases between the two ends. The CDR3 sequence is 16 residues long. The germline gives CDR1 SGHRS, CDR2 YFSETQ. The CDR3 loop reads CASSWTLVSPSYEQYF. CDR3 nucleotides: TGCGCCAGCAGCTGGACTCTAGTCTCTCCCTCCTACGAGCAGTACTTC.